This T cell receptor (beta chain) was sequenced during a study of T cells in Graves' hyperthyroidism and ophthalmopathy. Study overall: Peripheral blood collection took place at initial diagnosis, before any treatment.

Points from the study as a whole: Blood also contained most expanded thyroid clonotypes above 0.001. Stable hyperthyroidism was separated from ophthalmopathy by a model based on 13 V-J features.

Graves' hyperthyroidism is called stable when ophthalmopathy does not progress within 18 months. As to this clonotype: Antigen: not known.

The CDR3 covers 13 residues. Germline-derived CDR1 and CDR2 are WSHSY and SAAADI. RNA transcripts were the template for amplifying TCR beta CDR3 regions. TCR CDR3 regions were first amplified by RT-PCR with HTBI primers. Each CDR3 protein gets one entry after TCRdb re-called the multiplex PCR reads with MiXCR. The profile shows hundreds of thousands of distinct CDR3 sequences, around a third of them singletons. The rearrangement links TRBV10-2 to TRBJ1-3; 7 nucleotides agree with TRBD2. Near its end, the DNA agrees better with TRBJ2-3, so the J call may be wrong. This clonotype was obtained from a woman aged 40 to 50 with Graves' hyperthyroidism. The sequenced sample consisted of blood. CDR3 sequence reads: CASRSGGTDTQYF. The CDR3 DNA is TGCGCCAGCAGAAGCGGGGGCACAGATACGCAGTATTTT.